Sequencing of this T cell receptor beta chain was carried out in a study of blood T cell repertoires in COVID-19. For the study at large: Italy, Spain and the United States were the sources of the convalescent and acute COVID-19 samples. T cells, B-cell-depleted T cells, or PBMCs provided the cDNA or gDNA that served as material.

In the original processing: Researchers report that nucleated cell counts were estimated from reference gene primer amplification. Here immunoSEQ multiplex PCR was the method, and the copy in TCRdb shows in-frame clones only, minus some. The V and J calls and the clone size are those of that table, but D and trimming were determined from the DNA. The table has around 60,000 clones, around 89% seen once. The material sequenced was peripheral blood. The TCR originated in a human donor in a cohort sampled during active COVID-19.

As DNA, the CDR3 is TGTGCCAGCAGCGTAGAGGGACAGGGAATAGACGAGCAGTACTTC. This sequence encodes CASSVEGQGIDEQYF. The V and J genes are TRBV9 and TRBJ2-7, with 9 bases that match TRBD1. V lost 0 bases to trimming and J lost 5 bases; unmatched junction nucleotides: 6. This CDR3 region has 15 residues. In germline, CDR1 is SGDLS, CDR2 YYNGEE.